This TCR beta chain was sequenced for a study of T cells in Graves' hyperthyroidism and ophthalmopathy. The study based diagnoses on clinical symptoms, serum thyroxine and TRAb, thyroid ultrasound and orbital computed tomography. This clonotype has ten or more counts. Germline assignment: CDR1 SEHNR and CDR2 FQNEAQ (reference sequence). Unmatched junction bases numbered 10, after V lost 3 bases and J lost 10 bases. The CDR3 length is 15 residues. The CDR3 regions of TCR beta were amplified from RNA transcripts. The TCR CDR3 first-round RT-PCR relied on the HTBI primer set. TCRdb re-called the multiplex PCR reads through MiXCR, storing one row per CDR3 protein. This table has fewer than 500,000 distinct CDR3 sequences, about 15% appearing once.

Specimen: blood. The J gene is TRBJ2-1, the V gene TRBV7-9, with TRBD1 matching over 9 bases. The TCR sequence derives from a woman aged 25 to 45 with Graves' ophthalmopathy. DNA of the CDR3: TGTGCCAGCAGCTTGGGACAGGGAAACCACAGGGAGCAGTTCTTC. This sequence encodes CASSLGQGNHREQFF.